This T cell receptor (beta chain) was documented in a study of blood T cell repertoires in COVID-19. Study-wide context: The United States, Italy and Spain provided the acute and convalescent COVID-19 samples.

TCRdb's table, derived via immunoSEQ multiplex PCR, lists solely in-frame clones and lacks some. The data contain a few hundred thousand clones, 70% to 90% of them singletons. This TCR was recovered from a woman in her 70s with COVID-19, enrolled during active disease. The sequencing sample was made of peripheral blood.

The CDR3 coding sequence is TGTGCCAGCAGTGAAGAGGCAGGGGGGAATGGCTACACCTTC. It specifies CASSEEAGGNGYTF. V usage is TRBV6-1 and J usage is TRBJ1-2, with 7 nucleotides matching TRBD1. V gave up 1 base and J gave up 6 bases; unmatched junction bases: 5. CDR1 MNHNS and CDR2 SASEGT come from the germline V gene. The CDR3 totals 14 residues.